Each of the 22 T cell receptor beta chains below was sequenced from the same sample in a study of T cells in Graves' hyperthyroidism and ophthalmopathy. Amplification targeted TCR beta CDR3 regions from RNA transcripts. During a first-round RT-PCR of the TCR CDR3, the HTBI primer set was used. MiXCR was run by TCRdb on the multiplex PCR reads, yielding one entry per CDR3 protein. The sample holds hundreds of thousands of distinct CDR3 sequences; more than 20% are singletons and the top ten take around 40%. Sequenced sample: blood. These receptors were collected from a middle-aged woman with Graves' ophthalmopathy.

In nucleotides, the CDR3 is TGTGCCAGCAGCCCCCGGGACAGGGGGCTAATGGCTGAAGCTTTCTTT. This gives the protein CASSPRDRGLMAEAFF. The V gene is TRBV3-1, the J gene TRBJ1-1; TRBD1 agrees at 12 bases. The junction had 9 bases not matched to a gene; V was cut back by 4 bases and J by 6 bases. The CDR3 is 16 residues long. In germline, CDR1 is LGHDT, CDR2 YNNKEL (reference sequence).

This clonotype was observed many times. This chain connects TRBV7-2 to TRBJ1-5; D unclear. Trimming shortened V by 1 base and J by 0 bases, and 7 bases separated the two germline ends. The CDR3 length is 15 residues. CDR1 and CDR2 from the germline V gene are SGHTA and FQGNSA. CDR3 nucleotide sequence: TGTGCCAGCAGCTTAGGGCATTATAGCAATCAGCCCCAGCATTTT. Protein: CASSLGHYSNQPQHF.

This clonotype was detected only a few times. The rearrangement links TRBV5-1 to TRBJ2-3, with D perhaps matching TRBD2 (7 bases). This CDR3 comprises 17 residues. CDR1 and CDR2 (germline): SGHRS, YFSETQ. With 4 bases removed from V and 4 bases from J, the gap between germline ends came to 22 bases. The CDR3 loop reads CASSQAISGGGADTQYF. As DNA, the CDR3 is TGCGCCAGCAGCCAAGCAATTAGCGGAGGGGGGGCAGATACGCAGTATTTT.

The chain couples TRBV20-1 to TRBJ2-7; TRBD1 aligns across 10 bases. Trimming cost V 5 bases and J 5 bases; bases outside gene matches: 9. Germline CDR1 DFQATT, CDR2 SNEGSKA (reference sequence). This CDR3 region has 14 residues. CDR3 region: CSAGRQGAIHEQYF. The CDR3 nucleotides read TGCAGTGCTGGGAGACAGGGGGCTATCCACGAGCAGTACTTC.

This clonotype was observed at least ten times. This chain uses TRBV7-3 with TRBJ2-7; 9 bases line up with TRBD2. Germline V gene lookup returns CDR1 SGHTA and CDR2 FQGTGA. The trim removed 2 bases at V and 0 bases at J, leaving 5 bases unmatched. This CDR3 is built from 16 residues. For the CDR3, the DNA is TGTGCCAGCAGCTTACGTTGCGGGAGGGTCTCCTACGAGCAGTACTTC. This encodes CASSLRCGRVSYEQYF.

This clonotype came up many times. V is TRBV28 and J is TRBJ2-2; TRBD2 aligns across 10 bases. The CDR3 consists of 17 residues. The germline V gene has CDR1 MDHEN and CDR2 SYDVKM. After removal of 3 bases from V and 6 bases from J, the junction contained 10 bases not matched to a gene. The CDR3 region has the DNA TGTGCCAGCAGTTTGGGGGAACTAGCGGGAATTTCCGGGGAGCTGTTTTTT. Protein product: CASSLGELAGISGELFF. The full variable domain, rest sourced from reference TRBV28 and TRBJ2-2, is DVKVTQSSRYLVKRTGEKVFLECVQDMDHENMFWYRQDPGLGLRLIYFSYDVKMKEKGDIPEGYSVSREKKERFSLILESASTNQTSMYLCASSLGELAGISGELFFGEGSRLTVL.

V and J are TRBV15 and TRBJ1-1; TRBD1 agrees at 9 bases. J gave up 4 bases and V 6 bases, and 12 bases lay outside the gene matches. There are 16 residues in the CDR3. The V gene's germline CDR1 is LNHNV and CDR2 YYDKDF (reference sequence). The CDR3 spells CATSTGTGFLRTEAFF. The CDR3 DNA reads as TGTGCCACCAGTACCGGGACAGGGTTTTTGCGCACTGAAGCTTTCTTT.

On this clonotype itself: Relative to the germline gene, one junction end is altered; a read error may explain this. CDR3: CANSPGTGIAKNIQYF. The CDR3 DNA sequence: TGCGCCAACAGCCCCGGGACAGGGATAGCCAAAAACATTCAGTACTTC. J is TRBJ2-4 and V is TRBV5-1; the match to TRBD1 covers 9 bases. Germline-derived CDR1 and CDR2 are SGHRS and YFSETQ. The CDR3 spans 16 residues.

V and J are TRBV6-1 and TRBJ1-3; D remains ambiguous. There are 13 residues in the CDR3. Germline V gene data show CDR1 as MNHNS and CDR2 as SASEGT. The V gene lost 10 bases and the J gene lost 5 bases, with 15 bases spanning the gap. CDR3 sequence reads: CATRTVGRNTIYF. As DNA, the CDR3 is TGTGCCACCCGGACCGTCGGTAGAAACACCATATATTTT.

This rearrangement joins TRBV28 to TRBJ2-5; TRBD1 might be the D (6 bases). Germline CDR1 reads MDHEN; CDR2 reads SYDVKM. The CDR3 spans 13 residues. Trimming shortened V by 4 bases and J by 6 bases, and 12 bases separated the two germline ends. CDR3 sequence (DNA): TGTGCCAGCAGTTCCCAGGGGCGCAAGACCCAGTACTTC. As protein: CASSSQGRKTQYF.

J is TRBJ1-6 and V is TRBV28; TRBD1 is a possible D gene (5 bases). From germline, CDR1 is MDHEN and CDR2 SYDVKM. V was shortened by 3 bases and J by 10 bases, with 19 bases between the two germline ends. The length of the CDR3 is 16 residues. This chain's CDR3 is CASSFPPAEGHSPLHF. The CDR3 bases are TGTGCCAGCAGTTTCCCTCCCGCGGAGGGGCACTCACCCCTCCACTTT.

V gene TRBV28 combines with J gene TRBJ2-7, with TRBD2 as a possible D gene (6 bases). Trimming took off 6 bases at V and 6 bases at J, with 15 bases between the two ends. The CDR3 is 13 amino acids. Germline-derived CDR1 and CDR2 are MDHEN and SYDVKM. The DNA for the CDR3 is TGTGCCAGCAGCCCCGGCTGGGGGGTCGAGCAGTACTTC. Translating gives CASSPGWGVEQYF.

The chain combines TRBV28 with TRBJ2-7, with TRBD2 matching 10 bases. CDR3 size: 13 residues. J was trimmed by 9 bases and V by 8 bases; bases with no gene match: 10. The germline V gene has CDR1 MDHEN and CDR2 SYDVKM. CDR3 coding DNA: TGTGCCAGCCGAGGACTAGCGGCCTCTGGGCAGTACTTC. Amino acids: CASRGLAASGQYF. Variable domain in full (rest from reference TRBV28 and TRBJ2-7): DVKVTQSSRYLVKRTGEKVFLECVQDMDHENMFWYRQDPGLGLRLIYFSYDVKMKEKGDIPEGYSVSREKKERFSLILESASTNQTSMYLCASRGLAASGQYFGPGTRLTVT.

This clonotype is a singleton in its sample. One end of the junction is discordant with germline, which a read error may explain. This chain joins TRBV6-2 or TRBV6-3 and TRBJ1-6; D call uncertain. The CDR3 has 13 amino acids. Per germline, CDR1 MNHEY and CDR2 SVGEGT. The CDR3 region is CASSLEEYSPLHF. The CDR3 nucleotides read TGTGCTAGCAGCCTAGAAGAGTATTCACCCCTCCACTTT.

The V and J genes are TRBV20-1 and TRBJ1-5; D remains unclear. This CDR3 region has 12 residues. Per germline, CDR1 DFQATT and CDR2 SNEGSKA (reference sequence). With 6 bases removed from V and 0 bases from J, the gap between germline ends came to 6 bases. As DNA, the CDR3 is TGCAGTGCGCAATATAGCAATCAGCCCCAGCATTTT. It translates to CSAQYSNQPQHF.

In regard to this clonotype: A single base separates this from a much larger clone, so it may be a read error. CDR3 in DNA: TGTGCCAGCAGTCAGGGGGCAGGTCAGCCCCAGCATTTT. Amino acids: CASSQGAGQPQHF. The gene calls are TRBV6-1 and TRBJ1-5; 8 bases map to TRBD1. The trim removed 5 bases at V and 6 bases at J, leaving 3 bases unmatched. Germline loops: CDR1 MNHNS, CDR2 SASEGT. This CDR3 region has 13 residues.

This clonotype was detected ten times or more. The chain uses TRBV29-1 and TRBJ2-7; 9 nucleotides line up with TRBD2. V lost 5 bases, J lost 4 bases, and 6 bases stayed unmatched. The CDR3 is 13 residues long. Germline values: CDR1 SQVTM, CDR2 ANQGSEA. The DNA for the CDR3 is TGCAGCGTTCCCGGGACTAGCCCTTACGAGCAGTACTTC. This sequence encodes CSVPGTSPYEQYF.

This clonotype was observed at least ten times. Here the CDR3 DNA reads TGTGCCAGCAGCTTAGCGCTTTCTACTAGCGGGATTAAGACCCAGTACTTC. Translation gives CASSLALSTSGIKTQYF. The V call is TRBV7-8, the J call TRBJ2-5; 10 bases are a match to TRBD2. In germline, CDR1 is SGHVS, CDR2 FQNEAQ. Losses at the gene ends were 0 bases for V and 6 bases for J; bases not matched to a gene: 10. The CDR3 spans 17 residues. The variable domain in full, with the rest retrieved from reference TRBV7-8 and TRBJ2-5, is GAGVSQSPRYKVAKRGQDVALRCDPISGHVSLFWYQQALGQGPEFLTYFQNEAQLDKSGLPSDRFFAERPEGSVSTLKIQRTQQEDSAVYLCASSLALSTSGIKTQYFGPGTRLLVL.

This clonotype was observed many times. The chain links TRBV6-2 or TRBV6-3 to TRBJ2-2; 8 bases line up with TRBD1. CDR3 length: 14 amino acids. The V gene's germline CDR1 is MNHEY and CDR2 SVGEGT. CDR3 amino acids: CVSRAGGSSGELFF. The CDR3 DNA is TGTGTCTCACGGGCAGGGGGCTCTTCCGGGGAGCTGTTTTTT.

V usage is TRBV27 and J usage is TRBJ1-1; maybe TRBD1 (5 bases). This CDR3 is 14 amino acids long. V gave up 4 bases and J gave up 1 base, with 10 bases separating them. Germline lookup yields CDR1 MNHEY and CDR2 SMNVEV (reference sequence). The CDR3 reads CASSSRQRNTEAFF. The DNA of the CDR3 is TGTGCCAGCAGTTCTAGACAGAGGAACACTGAAGCTTTCTTT.

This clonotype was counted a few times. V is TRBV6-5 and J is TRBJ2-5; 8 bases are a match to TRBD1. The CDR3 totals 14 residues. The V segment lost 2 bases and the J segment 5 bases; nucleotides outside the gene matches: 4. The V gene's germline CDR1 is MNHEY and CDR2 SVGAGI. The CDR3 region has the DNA TGTGCCAGCAGTTACGGGGGACAGGCGGAGACCCAGTACTTC. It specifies CASSYGGQAETQYF.

The CDR3 coding sequence is TGTGCCAGCAGTCCCTTAAGTCCTAGAGAGACCCAGTACTTC. Its translation: CASSPLSPRETQYF. The rearrangement joins TRBV6-1 to TRBJ2-5; D is ambiguous. Deletions cut 5 bases from V and 4 bases from J, with 14 bases between. CDR3 length: 14 amino acids. Germline V gene lookup returns CDR1 MNHNS and CDR2 SASEGT.